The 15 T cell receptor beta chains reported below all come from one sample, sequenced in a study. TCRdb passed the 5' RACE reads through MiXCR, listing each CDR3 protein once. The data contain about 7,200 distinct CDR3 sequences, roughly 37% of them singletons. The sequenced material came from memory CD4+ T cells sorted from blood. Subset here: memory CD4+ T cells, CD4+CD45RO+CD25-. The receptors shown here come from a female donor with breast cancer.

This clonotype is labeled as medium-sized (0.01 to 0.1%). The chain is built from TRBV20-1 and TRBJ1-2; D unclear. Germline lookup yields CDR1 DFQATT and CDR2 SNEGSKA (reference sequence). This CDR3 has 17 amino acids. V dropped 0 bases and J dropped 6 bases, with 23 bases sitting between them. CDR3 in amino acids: CSARDPRPGRKMNGYTF. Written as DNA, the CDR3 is TGCAGTGCTAGAGATCCAAGACCAGGACGAAAGATGAATGGCTACACCTTC.

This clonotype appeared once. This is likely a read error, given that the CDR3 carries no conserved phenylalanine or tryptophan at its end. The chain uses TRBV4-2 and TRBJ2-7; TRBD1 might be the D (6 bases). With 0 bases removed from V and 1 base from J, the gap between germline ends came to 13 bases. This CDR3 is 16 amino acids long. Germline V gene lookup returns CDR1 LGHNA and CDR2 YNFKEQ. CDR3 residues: CASSQEVGQGSYEQYL. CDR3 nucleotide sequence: TGTGCCAGCAGCCAAGAGGTGGGGCAGGGGTCCTACGAGCAGTACCTC.

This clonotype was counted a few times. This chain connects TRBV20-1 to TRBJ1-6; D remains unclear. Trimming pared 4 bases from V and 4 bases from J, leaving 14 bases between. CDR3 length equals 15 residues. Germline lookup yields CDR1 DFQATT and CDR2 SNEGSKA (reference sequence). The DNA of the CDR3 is TGCAGTGCTATTGGCGCAACAGAATATAATTCACCCCTCCACTTT. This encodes CSAIGATEYNSPLHF.

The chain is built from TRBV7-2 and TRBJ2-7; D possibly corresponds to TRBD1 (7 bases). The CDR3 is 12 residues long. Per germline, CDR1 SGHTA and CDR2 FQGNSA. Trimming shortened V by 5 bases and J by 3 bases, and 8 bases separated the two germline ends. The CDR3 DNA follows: TGTGCCAGCAGCCAGGGGGGCTACGAGCAGTACTTC. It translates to CASSQGGYEQYF.

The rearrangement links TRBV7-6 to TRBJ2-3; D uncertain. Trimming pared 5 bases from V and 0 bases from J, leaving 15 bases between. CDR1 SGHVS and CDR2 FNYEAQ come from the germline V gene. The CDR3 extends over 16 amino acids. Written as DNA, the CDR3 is TGTGCCAGCAGCCCGGACGGACGACCTAGCACAGATACGCAGTATTTT. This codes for CASSPDGRPSTDTQYF.

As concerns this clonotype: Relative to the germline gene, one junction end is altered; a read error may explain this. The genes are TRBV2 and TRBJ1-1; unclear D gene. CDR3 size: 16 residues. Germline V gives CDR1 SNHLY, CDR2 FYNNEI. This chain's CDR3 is CASRPGSSRMNTEVFF. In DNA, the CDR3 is TGTGCCAGCAGACCGGGCTCGTCCCGCATGAACACTGAAGTTTTCTTT.

The DNA of the CDR3 is TGCAGTGCTCCTAGCGGGACCAAGAGGTACCAAGAGACCCAGTACTTC. This gives the protein CSAPSGTKRYQETQYF. V gene TRBV20-1 combines with J gene TRBJ2-5, with 9 bases fitting TRBD2. The length of the CDR3 is 16 residues. Trimming cost V 5 bases and J 0 bases; bases outside gene matches: 10. Germline lookup yields CDR1 DFQATT and CDR2 SNEGSKA (reference sequence).

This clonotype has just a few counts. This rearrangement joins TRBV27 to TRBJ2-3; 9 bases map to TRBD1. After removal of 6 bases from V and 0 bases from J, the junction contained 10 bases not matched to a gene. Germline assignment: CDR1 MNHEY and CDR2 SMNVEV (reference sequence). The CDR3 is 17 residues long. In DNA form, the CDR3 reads TGTGCCAGCAGACAATTACAGGGGGCTGTAAGCACAGATACGCAGTATTTT. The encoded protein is CASRQLQGAVSTDTQYF.

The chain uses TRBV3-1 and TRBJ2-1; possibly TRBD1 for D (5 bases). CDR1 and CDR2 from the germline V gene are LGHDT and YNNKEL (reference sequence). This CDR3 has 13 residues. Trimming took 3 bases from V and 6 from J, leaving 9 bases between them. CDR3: CASSHRQINEQFF. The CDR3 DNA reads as TGTGCCAGCAGCCACAGACAGATCAATGAGCAGTTCTTC.

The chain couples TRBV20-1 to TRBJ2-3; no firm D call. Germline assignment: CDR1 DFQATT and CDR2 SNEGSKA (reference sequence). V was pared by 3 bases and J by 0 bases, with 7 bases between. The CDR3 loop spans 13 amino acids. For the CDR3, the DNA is TGCAGTGCTAGTTCCCACAGCACAGATACGCAGTATTTT. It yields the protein CSASSHSTDTQYF.

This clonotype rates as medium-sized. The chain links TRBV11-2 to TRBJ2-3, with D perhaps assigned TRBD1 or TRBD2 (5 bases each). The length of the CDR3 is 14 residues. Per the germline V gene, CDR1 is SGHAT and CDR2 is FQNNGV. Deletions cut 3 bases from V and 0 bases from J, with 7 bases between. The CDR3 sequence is CASSLGVSTDTQYF. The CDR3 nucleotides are TGTGCCAGCAGCTTGGGGGTTAGCACAGATACGCAGTATTTT.

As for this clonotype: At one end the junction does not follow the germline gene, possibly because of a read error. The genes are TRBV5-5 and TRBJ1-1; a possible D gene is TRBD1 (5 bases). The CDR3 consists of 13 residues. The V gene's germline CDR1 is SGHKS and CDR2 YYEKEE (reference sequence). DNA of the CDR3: TGTGCCAGCAGCCAACAGGTTAACACTGAAGCTCTCTTT. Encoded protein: CASSQQVNTEALF.

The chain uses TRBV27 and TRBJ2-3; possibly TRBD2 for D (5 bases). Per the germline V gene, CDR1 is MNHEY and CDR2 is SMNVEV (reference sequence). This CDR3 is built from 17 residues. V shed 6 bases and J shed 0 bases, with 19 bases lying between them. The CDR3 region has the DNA TGTGCCAGCAGACAACTCTCAGCGGTTTCTAGCACAGATACGCAGTATTTT. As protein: CASRQLSAVSSTDTQYF.

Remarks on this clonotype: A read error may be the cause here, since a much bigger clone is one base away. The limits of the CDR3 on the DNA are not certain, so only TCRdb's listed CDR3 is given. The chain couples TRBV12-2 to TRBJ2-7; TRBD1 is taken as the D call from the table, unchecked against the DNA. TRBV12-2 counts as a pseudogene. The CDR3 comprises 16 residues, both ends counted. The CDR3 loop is CASRPPVGVGSYEQYF.

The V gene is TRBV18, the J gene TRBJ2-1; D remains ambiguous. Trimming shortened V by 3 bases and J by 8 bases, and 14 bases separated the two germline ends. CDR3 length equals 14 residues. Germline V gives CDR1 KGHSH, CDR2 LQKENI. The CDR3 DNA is TGTGCCAGCTCACCTAACCCCCAGGCGGATGAGCAGTTCTTC. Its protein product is CASSPNPQADEQFF.